The following is a T cell receptor (beta chain) sequence with its context. The antigen is undetermined. Libraries were prepared by immunoSEQ multiplex PCR; TCRdb keeps only in-frame clonotypes and omits some of them. The sample consists of 110,000 to 150,000 clones, 75% to 90% of them appearing once. The record originates from a study of T cell responses to AZD1222 COVID-19 vaccine. Findings and limits, study-wide: Reportedly, nearly half of unique spike TCRs recognized epitopes outside B.1.351/B.1.1.7 mutations. White British ancestry dominated among donors, who included more females, and clonal diversity was possibly underestimated. Baseline antibody screening turned up just a handful of seropositive AZD1222 recipients.

Material: peripheral blood, obtained on day 0 of AZD1222 vaccination. The TCR was taken from an adult in good health.

CDR3 nucleotide sequence: TGTGCCACCAGCAGAGTCCGACAGCCTGAAGCTTTCTTT. It codes for CATSRVRQPEAFF. V usage is TRBV15 and J usage is TRBJ1-1, with D maybe TRBD1 (5 bases). V lost 1 base and J 6 bases, leaving 9 bases between the germline ends. The length of the CDR3 is 13 residues. Germline V CDR1 and CDR2: LNHNV, YYDKDF (reference sequence).